The T cell receptor beta chain described here comes from a study of response to subunit inactivated influenza vaccine (dated by TCRdb to the late 2010s). Background for the entire study: Deep quantitative T cell receptor repertoire profiling was used in the study to track responses to a trivalent subunit inactivated influenza vaccine. Study-wide findings and limitations: It was suggested by the authors that each seasonal influenza vaccination may recruit only a limited number of new T cells.

The library was obtained by RT-PCR. The sequencing machine was an Illumina HiSeq 2500. Clones were called with MiXCR by TCRdb after fastp trimmed the public reads at Q25, and only in-frame beta chains were retained. Rows matching on CDR3 protein sequence are summarized as one entry with the most common DNA and genes. Across this sample there are some 640,000 distinct CDR3 sequences, with around 13% seen only once. The ten largest clones capture 5.5% to 7% of the sample. Trimming takes 5 bases off V and 2 bases off J; junction bases not matched to a gene: 3. Reading from cysteine to phenylalanine, the CDR3 counts 15 amino acids. This entry keeps only the CDR3 DNA: 45 bases, framed from base 1. CDR1 SGHTA and CDR2 FQGNSA are derived from the germline V gene. This clonotype has ten or more counts. Its antigen is currently not known. Base qualities are not recorded, but no much larger clone differs from it by a single base.

Rearrangement joined TRBV7-2 to TRBJ2-3; 11 junctional bases match TRBD2. The material was PBMCs from blood, obtained roughly 2 weeks before vaccination. The sequence was collected from a man between 50 and 59 years old who received an inactivated influenza vaccine. Donor details come from another sample of the same person, matched by shared clones. The CDR3 region: CASSNSGRATDTQYF. The sequenced DNA is TGTGCCAGCAGCAATAGCGGGAGGGCCACAGATACGCAGTATTTT. Joined to the reference TRBV7-2 and TRBJ2-3 proteins, this CDR3 gives the full variable domain: GAGVSQSPSNKVTEKGKDVELRCDPISGHTALYWYRQSLGQGLEFLIYFQGNSAPDKSGLPSDRFSAERTGGSVSTLTIQRTQQEDSAVYLCASSNSGRATDTQYFGPGTRLTVL.